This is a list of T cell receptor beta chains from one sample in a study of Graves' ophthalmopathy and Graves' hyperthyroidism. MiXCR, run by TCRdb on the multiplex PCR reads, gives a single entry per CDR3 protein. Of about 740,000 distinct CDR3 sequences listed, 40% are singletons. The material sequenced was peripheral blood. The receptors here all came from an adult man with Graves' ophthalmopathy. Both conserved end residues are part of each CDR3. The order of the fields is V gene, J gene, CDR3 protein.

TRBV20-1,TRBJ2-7,CSARDEGGGSYEQYF
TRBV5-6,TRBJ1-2,CASSLLSHSGYTF
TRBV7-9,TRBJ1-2,CASSLDRATDGYTF
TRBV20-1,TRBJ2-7,CSATLLGGPARYEQYF
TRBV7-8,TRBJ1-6,CASSYGDRGNSPLHF
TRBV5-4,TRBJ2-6,CASSYIQGTGANVLTF
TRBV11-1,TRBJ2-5,CASSLGTGGGKTQYF
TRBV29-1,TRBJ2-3,CSVEYQEGDTQYF
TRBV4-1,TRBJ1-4,CASSPVAQGNNELFF
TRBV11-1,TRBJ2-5,CASGTEGKGRETQYF
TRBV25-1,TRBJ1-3,CASRLTGSRNTIYF
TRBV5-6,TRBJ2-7,CASRLRRGEQYF
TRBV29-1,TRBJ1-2,CSVDLEAGYGYTF
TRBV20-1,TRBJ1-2,CSARGDRGNGYTF
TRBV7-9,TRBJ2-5,CASSFMRYEETQYF
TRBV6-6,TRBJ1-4,CASSYRVFEKLFF
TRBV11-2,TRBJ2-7,CASSFDSAGAKYEQYF
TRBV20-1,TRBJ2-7,CSALGQGYEQYF
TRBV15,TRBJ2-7,CATSRQTGFLYEQYF
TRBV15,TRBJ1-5,CATSRFGSATGMSYSNQPQHF
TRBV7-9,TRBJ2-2,CASSFVFGDTGELFF
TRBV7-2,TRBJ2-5,CASSPGTGWGETQYF
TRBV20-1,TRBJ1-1,CSASRSGLNTEAFF
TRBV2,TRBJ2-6,CASSEWDTSGANVLTF
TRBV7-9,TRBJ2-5,CASSPPQATQYF
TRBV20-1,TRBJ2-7,CSAIKTGTNEQYF
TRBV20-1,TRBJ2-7,CSARAFRTSREISSYEQYF
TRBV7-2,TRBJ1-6,CASSLIWSGVSPLHF
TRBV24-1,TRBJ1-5,CASRAGTGNQPQHF
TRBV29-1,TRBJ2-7,CSVVSGYEQYF
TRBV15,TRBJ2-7,CATSRGTGNQQYF
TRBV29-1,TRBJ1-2,CSVSGVNNYGYTF
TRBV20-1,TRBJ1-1,CSASHPGQRYEAFF
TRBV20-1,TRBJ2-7,CSARVWTGKYEQYF
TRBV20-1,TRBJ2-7,CSARAAGQSYEQYF
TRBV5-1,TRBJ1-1,CASRIKQGTEAFF
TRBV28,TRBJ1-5,CASSPPPGNQPQHF
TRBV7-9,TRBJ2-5,CASSRIAGDWETQYF
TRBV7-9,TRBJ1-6,CASSLSGTGPSPLHF
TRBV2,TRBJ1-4,CASSYTWKAEKLFF
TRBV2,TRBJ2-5,CASSEGRWKETQYF
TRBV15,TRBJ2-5,CATSTAGPGETQYF
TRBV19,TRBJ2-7,CASSDIGLGPYEQYF
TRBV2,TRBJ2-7,CASSSMDRGQYEQYF
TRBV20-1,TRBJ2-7,CSARRELAYEQYF
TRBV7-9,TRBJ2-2,CASSYRVSTGELFF
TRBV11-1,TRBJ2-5,CASRPRQFQETQYF
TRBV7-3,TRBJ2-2,CASARGGNTGELFF